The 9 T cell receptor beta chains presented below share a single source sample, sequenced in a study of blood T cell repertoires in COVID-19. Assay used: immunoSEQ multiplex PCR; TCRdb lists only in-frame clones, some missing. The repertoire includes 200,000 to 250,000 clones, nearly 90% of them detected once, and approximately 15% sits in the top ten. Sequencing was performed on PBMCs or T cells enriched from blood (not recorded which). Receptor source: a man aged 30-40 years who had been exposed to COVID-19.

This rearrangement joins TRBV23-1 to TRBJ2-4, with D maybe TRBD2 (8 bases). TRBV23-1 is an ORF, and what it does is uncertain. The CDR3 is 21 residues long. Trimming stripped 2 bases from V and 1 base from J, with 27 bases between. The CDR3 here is CASSQVGRGDSRSRAKNIQYF. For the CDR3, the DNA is TGCGCCAGCAGTCAAGTCGGGAGGGGGGACAGTAGGTCCCGGGCCAAAAACATTCAGTACTTC.

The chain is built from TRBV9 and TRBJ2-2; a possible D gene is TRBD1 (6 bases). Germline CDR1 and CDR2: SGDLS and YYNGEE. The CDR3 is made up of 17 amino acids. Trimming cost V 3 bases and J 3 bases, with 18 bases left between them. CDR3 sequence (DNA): TGTGCCAGCAGCGCAAGACGAGGACAGTTCGACACCGGGGAGCTGTTTTTT. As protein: CASSARRGQFDTGELFF.

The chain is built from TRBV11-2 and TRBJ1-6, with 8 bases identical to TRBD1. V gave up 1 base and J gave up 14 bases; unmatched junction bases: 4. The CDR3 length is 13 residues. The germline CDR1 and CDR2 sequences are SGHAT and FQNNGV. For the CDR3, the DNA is TGTGCCAGCAGCTTAGGGGGGGGACAGGCCCTCCACTTT. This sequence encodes CASSLGGGQALHF.

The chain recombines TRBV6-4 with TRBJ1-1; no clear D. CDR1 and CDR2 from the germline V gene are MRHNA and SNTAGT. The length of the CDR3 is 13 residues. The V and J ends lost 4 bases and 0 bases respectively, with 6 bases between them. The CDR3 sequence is CASSAVLNTEAFF. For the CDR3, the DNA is TGTGCCAGCAGTGCCGTTTTGAACACTGAAGCTTTCTTT.

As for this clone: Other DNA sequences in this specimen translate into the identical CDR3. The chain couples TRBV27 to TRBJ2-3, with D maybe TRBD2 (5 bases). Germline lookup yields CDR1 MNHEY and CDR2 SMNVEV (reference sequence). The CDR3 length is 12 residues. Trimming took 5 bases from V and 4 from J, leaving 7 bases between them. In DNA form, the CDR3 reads TGTGCCAGCAGTCCCGGGGCAGATACGCAGTATTTT. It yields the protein CASSPGADTQYF.

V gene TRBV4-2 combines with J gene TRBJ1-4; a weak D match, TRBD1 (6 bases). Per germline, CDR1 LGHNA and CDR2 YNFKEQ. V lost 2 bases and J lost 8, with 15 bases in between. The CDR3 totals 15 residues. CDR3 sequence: CASSQSQGEVEKLFF. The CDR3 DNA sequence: TGTGCCAGCAGCCAATCACAGGGTGAAGTGGAAAAACTGTTTTTT.

The chain's CDR3 is CASSLEGLAGNQETQYF. CDR3 DNA sequence: TGTGCCAGCAGCTTAGAGGGACTAGCGGGGAACCAAGAGACCCAGTACTTC. The rearrangement links TRBV13 to TRBJ2-5; 13 bases align to TRBD2. CDR3 length equals 17 residues. CDR1 is PRHDT and CDR2 is FYEKMQ in the germline V gene (reference sequence). V lost 1 base and J lost 0; bases outside the gene matches: 2.

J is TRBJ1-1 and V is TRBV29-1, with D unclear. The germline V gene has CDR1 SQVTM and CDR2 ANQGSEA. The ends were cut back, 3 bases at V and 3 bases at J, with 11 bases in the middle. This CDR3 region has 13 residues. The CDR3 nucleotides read TGCAGCGTTGAGAGGGTTAACCACACTGAAGCTTTCTTT. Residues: CSVERVNHTEAFF.

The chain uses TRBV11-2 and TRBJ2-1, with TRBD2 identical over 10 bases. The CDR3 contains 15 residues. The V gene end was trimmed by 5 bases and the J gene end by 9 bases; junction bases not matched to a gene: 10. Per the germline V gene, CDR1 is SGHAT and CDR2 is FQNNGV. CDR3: CASSPTSGVLFEQFF. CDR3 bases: TGTGCCAGCAGCCCAACTAGCGGGGTGTTGTTTGAGCAGTTCTTC. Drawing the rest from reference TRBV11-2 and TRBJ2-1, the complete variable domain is EAGVAQSPRYKIIEKRQSVAFWCNPISGHATLYWYQQILGQGPKLLIQFQNNGVVDDSQLPKDRFSAERLKGVDSTLKIQPAKLEDSAVYLCASSPTSGVLFEQFFGPGTRLTVL.